This TCR beta chain appears in the sequencing data of a study of blood T cells in healthy people across ages. Study in general: With template switching, about one barcoded beta molecule was captured per two T cells. Study conclusions and caveats: Aged donors had fewer naive CD4+ cells and lower diversity than long-lived donors.

PCR was performed a second time for roughly 7 to 12 cycles using a sample-barcoded 5' primer and a J-beta primer mix. Sequencing recovered at least 2.5 million CDR3-containing paired-end reads from each sample. TCRdb redid the calling of the 5' RACE reads with MiXCR, one entry per CDR3 protein. The top ten clones hold around 8% of a sample with more than 1,400,000 distinct CDR3 sequences, approximately 42% of them seen once. In the case of this clonotype: Antigen unknown.

Germline assignment: CDR1 SNHLY and CDR2 FYNNEI. Trimming pared 2 bases from V and 1 base from J, leaving 5 bases between. This CDR3 has 13 amino acids. The source is a woman aged 18-29 years in good health. The chain has TRBV2 and TRBJ2-5; no clear D. The sample comprised blood. CDR3 sequence reads: CASSENIQETQYF. DNA of the CDR3: TGTGCCAGCAGTGAAAACATCCAAGAGACCCAGTACTTC.